This T cell receptor (beta chain) was observed in a study of response to subunit inactivated influenza vaccine. The table lists this clonotype with a few counts. Antigen specificity is unknown. The study, taken as a whole, reports: It was the authors' suggestion that each seasonal influenza vaccination recruits few new T cells.

From the RT-PCR reads, TCRdb called clonotypes with MiXCR, one entry per CDR3 protein. The data show 500,000 to 750,000 distinct CDR3 sequences, less than 15% seen once. The germline V gene has CDR1 SQVTM and CDR2 ANQGSEA. V lost 3 bases to trimming and J lost 3 bases; unmatched junction nucleotides: 5. This CDR3 comprises 15 residues. Sequencing used PBMCs from blood, obtained 11 to 12 days after vaccination. This rearrangement joins TRBV29-1 to TRBJ2-6; the match to TRBD2 covers 7 bases. This TCR derives from a man aged 50 to 59 who received an inactivated influenza vaccine. In DNA, the CDR3 is TGCAGCGTTGAGGCCGGGGGGTTTGGGGCCAACGTCCTGACTTTC. Translation: CSVEAGGFGANVLTF.